These T cell receptor beta chains were read from a single sample in a study of T-cell memory formation after mild COVID-19. TCRdb re-called the 5' RACE reads with MiXCR, one entry per CDR3 protein. The sample consists of about 170,000 distinct CDR3 sequences, roughly 13% of them appearing once. Sequenced: PBMCs or a T cell subset sorted from them (not recorded which). These receptors were obtained from a man aged 18 to 30 who had mild COVID-19 (a few samples of this study predate the infection). Cell type and time point are not known. CDR3s include the opening cysteine and the closing phenylalanine or tryptophan. D genes are given only for firm matches. Clone sizes are given selectively: once, few, many, or a class where the clone is expanded.

j_gene,abundance,v_gene,d_gene,CDR3nt,CDR3aa
TRBJ1-1,-,TRBV5-1,-,TGCGCCAGCACACCGACTATCGGGGGCAGGAACACTGAAGCTTTCTTT,CASTPTIGGRNTEAFF
TRBJ1-5,many,TRBV12-3/TRBV12-4,-,TGTGCCAGCAGTTCTATAGAGGTATCAGGGGATTATATTCAGCCCCAGCATTTT,CASSSIEVSGDYIQPQHF
TRBJ1-2,-,TRBV5-6,-,TGTGCCAGCAGCTTTATAAGAGGCAATGGCTACACCTTC,CASSFIRGNGYTF
TRBJ2-1,many,TRBV7-2,TRBD2,TGTGCCAGCAGCCTCACCCCTTCTAGCGGGGGTCTAAATGAGCAGTTCTTC,CASSLTPSSGGLNEQFF
TRBJ1-2,-,TRBV20-1,TRBD1,TGCAGTGCTAGAGCCATGAATGACAGGGCCTATGGCTACACCTTC,CSARAMNDRAYGYTF
TRBJ2-2,few,TRBV29-1,-,TGCAGCGTTTCCAGGGTGGGGACCGGGGAGCTGTTTTTT,CSVSRVGTGELFF
TRBJ2-1,-,TRBV2,TRBD1,TGTGCCAGCAGGACTACAGGGGCTACGAATGAGCAGTTCTTC,CASRTTGATNEQFF
TRBJ2-3,-,TRBV2,-,TGTGCCAGCAGTGAAGGCGCGCACACAGATACGCAGTATTTT,CASSEGAHTDTQYF
TRBJ1-1,-,TRBV7-2,-,TGTGCCAGCAGCACCCCCAAGGGAAAGGTGCACACTGAAGCTTTCTTT,CASSTPKGKVHTEAFF
TRBJ2-3,few,TRBV3-1,TRBD2,TGTGCCAGCAGCTTAGCGGGGCCGAGCACAGATACGCAGTATTTT,CASSLAGPSTDTQYF
TRBJ2-3,many,TRBV7-2,-,TGTGCCAGCAGCTTAGGATTAGATGTAGATACGCAGTATTTT,CASSLGLDVDTQYF